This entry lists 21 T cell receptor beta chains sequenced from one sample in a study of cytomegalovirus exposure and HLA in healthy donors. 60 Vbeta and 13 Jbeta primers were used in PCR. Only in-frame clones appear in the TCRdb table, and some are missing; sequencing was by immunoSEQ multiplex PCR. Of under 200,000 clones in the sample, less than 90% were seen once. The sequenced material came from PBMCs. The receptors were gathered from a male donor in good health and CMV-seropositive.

As DNA, the CDR3 is TGTGCCAGCAGCGTCGGAGGGGTCTCTGGAAACACCATATATTTT. The encoded protein is CASSVGGVSGNTIYF. The chain combines TRBV9 with TRBJ1-3; D may be TRBD1 (5 bases). CDR3 size: 15 residues. V was cut by 2 bases and J by 0 bases, with 9 bases left in between. Germline V gene sequence: CDR1 SGDLS, CDR2 YYNGEE.

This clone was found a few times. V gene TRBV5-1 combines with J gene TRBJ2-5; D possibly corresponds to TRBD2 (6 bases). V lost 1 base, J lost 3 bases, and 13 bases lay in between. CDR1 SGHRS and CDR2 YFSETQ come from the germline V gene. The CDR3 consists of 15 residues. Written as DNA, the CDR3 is TGCGCCAGCAGCTTGTACCCGGGCGGGGAAGAGACCCAGTACTTC. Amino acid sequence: CASSLYPGGEETQYF.

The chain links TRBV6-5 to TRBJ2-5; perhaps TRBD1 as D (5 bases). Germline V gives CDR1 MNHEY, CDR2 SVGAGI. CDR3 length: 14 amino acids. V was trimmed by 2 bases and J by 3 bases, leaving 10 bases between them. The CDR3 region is CASSYRGTEETQYF. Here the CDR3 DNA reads TGTGCCAGCAGTTACAGGGGCACAGAAGAGACCCAGTACTTC.

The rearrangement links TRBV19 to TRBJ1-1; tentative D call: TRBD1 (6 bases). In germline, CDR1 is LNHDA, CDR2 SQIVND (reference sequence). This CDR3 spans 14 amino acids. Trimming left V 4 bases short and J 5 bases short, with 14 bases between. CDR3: CASSTRGRTTEAFF. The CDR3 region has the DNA TGTGCCAGTAGTACCAGGGGAAGAACAACTGAAGCTTTCTTT. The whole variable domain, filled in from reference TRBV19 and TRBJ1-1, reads DGGITQSPKYLFRKEGQNVTLSCEQNLNHDAMYWYRQDPGQGLRLIYYSQIVNDFQKGDIAEGYSVSREKKESFPLTVTSAQKNPTAFYLCASSTRGRTTEAFFGQGTRLTVV.

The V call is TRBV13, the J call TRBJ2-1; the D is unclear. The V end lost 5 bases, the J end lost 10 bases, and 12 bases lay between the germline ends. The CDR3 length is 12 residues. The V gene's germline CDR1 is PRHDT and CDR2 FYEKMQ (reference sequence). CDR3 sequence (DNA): TGTGCCAGCAGCGTTATTACACCGGAGCAGTTCTTC. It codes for CASSVITPEQFF.

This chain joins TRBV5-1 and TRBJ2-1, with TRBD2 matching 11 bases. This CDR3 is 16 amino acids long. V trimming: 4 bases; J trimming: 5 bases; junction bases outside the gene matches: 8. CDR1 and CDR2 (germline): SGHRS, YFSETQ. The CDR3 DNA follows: TGCGCCAGCAGCCCGGCCGGGACTAGCGGCGACAATGAGCAGTTCTTC. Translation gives CASSPAGTSGDNEQFF.

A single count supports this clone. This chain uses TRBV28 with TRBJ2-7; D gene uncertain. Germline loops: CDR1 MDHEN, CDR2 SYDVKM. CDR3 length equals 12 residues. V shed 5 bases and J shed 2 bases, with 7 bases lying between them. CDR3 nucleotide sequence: TGTGCCAGCAGTCAGGAAACCTACGAGCAGTACTTC. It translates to CASSQETYEQYF. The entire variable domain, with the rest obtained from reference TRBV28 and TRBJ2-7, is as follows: DVKVTQSSRYLVKRTGEKVFLECVQDMDHENMFWYRQDPGLGLRLIYFSYDVKMKEKGDIPEGYSVSREKKERFSLILESASTNQTSMYLCASSQETYEQYFGPGTRLTVT.

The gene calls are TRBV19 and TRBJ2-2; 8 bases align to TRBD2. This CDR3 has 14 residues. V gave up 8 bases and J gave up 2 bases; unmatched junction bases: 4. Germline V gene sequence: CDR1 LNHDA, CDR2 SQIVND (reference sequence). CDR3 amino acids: CASPSGPNTGELFF. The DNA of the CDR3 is TGTGCCAGTCCTAGCGGGCCCAACACCGGGGAGCTGTTTTTT.

The CDR3 sequence: CASSEALRSLFF. As DNA, the CDR3 is TGTGCCAGCAGTGAAGCGCTTCGGTCGTTGTTTTTT. V and J are TRBV6-1 and TRBJ2-2, with D unclear. Trimming left V 0 bases short and J 15 bases short, with 11 bases between. The CDR3 totals 12 residues. In germline, CDR1 is MNHNS, CDR2 SASEGT.

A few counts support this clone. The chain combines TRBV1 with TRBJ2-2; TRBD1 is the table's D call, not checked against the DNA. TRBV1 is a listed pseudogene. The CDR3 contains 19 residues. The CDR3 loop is CTSSQDYYQRQRNTGELFF. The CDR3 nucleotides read TGCACCAGCAGCCAAGATTATTACCAGAGACAAAGGAACACCGGGGAGCTGTTTTTT.

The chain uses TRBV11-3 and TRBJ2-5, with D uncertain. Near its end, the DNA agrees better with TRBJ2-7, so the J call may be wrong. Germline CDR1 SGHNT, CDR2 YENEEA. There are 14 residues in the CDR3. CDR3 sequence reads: CASSLGSGTYEQYF. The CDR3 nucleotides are TGTGCCAGCAGCTTAGGGTCAGGAACCTACGAGCAGTACTTC.

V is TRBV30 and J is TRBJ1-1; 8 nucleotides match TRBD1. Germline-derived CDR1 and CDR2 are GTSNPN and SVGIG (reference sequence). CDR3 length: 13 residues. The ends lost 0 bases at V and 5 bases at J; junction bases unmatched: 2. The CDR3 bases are TGTGCCTGGAGTGTGACAGGGGAAACTGAAGCTTTCTTT. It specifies CAWSVTGETEAFF. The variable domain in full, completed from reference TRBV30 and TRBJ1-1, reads SQTIHQWPATLVQPVGSPLSLECTVEGTSNPNLYWYRQAAGRGLQLLFYSVGIGQISSEVPQNLSASRPQDRQFILSSKKLLLSDSGFYLCAWSVTGETEAFFGQGTRLTVV.

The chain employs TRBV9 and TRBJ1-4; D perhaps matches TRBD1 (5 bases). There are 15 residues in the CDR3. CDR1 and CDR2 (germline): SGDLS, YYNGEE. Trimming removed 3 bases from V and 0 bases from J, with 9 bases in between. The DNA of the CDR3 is TGTGCCAGCAGCGCACAGGCGTCAACTAATGAAAAACTGTTTTTT. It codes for CASSAQASTNEKLFF.

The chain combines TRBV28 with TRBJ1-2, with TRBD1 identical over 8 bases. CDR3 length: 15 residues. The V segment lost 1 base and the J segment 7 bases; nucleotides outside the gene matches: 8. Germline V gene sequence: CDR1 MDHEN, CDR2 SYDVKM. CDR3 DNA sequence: TGTGCCAGCAGTTTATATGGGCAGGGGGCAAGTGGCTACACCTTC. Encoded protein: CASSLYGQGASGYTF.

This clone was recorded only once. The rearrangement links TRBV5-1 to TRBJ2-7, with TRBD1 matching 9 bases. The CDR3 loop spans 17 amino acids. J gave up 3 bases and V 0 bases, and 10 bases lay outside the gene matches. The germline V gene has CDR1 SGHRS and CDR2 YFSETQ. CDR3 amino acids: CASSLAPPTGGFYEQYF. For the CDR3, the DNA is TGCGCCAGCAGCTTGGCCCCCCCGACAGGGGGGTTCTACGAGCAGTACTTC.

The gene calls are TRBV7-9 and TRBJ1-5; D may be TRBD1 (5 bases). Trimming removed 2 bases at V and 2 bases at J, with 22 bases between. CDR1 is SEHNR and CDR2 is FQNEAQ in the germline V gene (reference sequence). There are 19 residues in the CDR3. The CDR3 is CASSLINGGQGWRNQPQHF. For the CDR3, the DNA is TGTGCCAGCAGCTTAATAAATGGAGGGCAGGGATGGCGCAATCAGCCCCAGCATTTT.

CDR3 coding DNA: TGCGCCAGCAGAGGGGTAGCGGGGGGTAACATTCAGTACTTC. Its protein product is CASRGVAGGNIQYF. The chain has TRBV5-1 and TRBJ2-4; 10 nucleotides match TRBD2. The V gene end was trimmed by 5 bases and the J gene end by 7 bases; junction bases not matched to a gene: 6. Germline-derived CDR1 and CDR2 are SGHRS and YFSETQ. CDR3 length equals 14 residues.

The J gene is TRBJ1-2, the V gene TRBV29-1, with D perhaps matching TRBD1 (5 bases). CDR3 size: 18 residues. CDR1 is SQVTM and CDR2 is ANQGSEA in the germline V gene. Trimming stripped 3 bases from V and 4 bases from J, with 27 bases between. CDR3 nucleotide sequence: TGCAGCGTTGAGGGAACCGGGGGGGAATTCCCGGGTGTCTATGGCTACACCTTC. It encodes CSVEGTGGEFPGVYGYTF.

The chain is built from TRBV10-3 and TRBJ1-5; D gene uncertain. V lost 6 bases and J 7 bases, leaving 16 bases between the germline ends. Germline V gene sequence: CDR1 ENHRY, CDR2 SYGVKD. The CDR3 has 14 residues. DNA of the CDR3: TGTGCCATCAGCGCAGCGGGTCTGGGGCAGCCCCAGCATTTT. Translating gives CAISAAGLGQPQHF.

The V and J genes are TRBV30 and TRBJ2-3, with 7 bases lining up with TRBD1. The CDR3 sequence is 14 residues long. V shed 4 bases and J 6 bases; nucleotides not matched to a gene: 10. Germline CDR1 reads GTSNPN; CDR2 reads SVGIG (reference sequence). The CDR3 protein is CAWTEAGGSDTQYF. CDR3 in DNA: TGTGCCTGGACTGAGGCAGGGGGTTCGGATACGCAGTATTTT.

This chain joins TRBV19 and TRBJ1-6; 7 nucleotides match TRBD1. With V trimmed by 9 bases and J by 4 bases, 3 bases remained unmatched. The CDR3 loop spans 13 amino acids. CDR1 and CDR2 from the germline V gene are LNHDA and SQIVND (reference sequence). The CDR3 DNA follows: TGTGCCAGCTCACAGGGGTATAATTCACCCCTCCACTTT. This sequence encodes CASSQGYNSPLHF.